A selection of T cell receptor beta chains follows, all from one sample in a study of cytomegalovirus exposure and HLA in healthy donors. The method was immunoSEQ multiplex PCR; TCRdb's version includes in-frame clones alone and lacks a portion of them. The data contain some 180,000 clones, about three quarters of them singletons. Sequencing input: PBMCs. These receptors were taken from a woman in her twenties or thirties in good health and CMV-seronegative. Each CDR3 is given without its conserved first and last residue. Expanded clones get a size class; other rows say once, few or many, or leave the size out.

CDR3: ASSLGQRTEAF; V: TRBV7-6; size: NA
CDR3: ASSVGTGSSYEQY; V: TRBV9; size: NA
CDR3: ASSSGTTEQF; V: TRBV11-3; size: NA
CDR3: ATSVGQGQETQY; V: TRBV15; size: NA
CDR3: ATTMTSDTYEQY; V: TRBV2; size: NA
CDR3: ASSLDYYKVKDTQY; V: TRBV4-2; size: NA
CDR3: ASSHPNEKLF; V: TRBV5-6; size: NA
CDR3: ASSARNRDRAF; V: TRBV2; size: NA
CDR3: ASSEGTGGYEQY; V: TRBV10-2; size: NA
CDR3: ASSPLWRDGEAF; V: TRBV28; size: NA
CDR3: ASSISGSPLH; V: TRBV7-8; size: NA
CDR3: ASSQVLSPTQY; V: TRBV5-4; size: NA
CDR3: AIRADRGYQQY; V: TRBV10-3; size: NA
CDR3: ASSSGDRARQPQH; V: TRBV28; size: NA
CDR3: ASSEVSGARTQY; V: TRBV10-1; size: NA
CDR3: ASSRGNEKLF; V: TRBV7-9; size: NA
CDR3: AWTKQGEKLF; V: TRBV30; size: few
CDR3: ASVNRGLNTEAF; V: TRBV6-5; size: NA
CDR3: ASRTGFANEQY; V: TRBV2; size: few
CDR3: ASSLGTGTMDEQF; V: TRBV7-7; size: NA
CDR3: ASSTDSLISNQPQH; V: TRBV19; size: once
CDR3: ASSEGLAGTDTQY; V: TRBV2; size: NA
CDR3: ASGRDADYGYT; V: TRBV6-1; size: few
CDR3: AWSVGGGEWYGYT; V: TRBV30; size: NA
CDR3: ASSLNAEWAHEQY; V: TRBV5-1; size: NA
CDR3: ASSFDPGLALDSKQY; V: TRBV27; size: NA
CDR3: ASSTGGQETQY; V: TRBV5-4; size: once
CDR3: ARSLAGLGQGFSYEQY; V: TRBV5-3; size: NA
CDR3: ASSLDGTGIYEQY; V: TRBV5-1; size: NA
CDR3: ASSVQGQGPYEQY; V: TRBV9; size: NA
CDR3: ASSDWTGDYGYT; V: TRBV5-6; size: few
CDR3: ASSRGENEKLF; V: TRBV6-6; size: NA
CDR3: TSSQGFPSGRARETQY; V: TRBV1; size: NA
CDR3: ASRLAGGAIYEQY; V: TRBV11-2; size: NA
CDR3: ASQRGRGQETQY; V: TRBV19; size: NA
CDR3: ASSLRAGGPSDTQY; V: TRBV5-1; size: NA
CDR3: ASSLRVAGVGTGNTGELF; V: TRBV7-7; size: NA
CDR3: ASSYWQGAEQY; V: TRBV6-5; size: NA
CDR3: ASSRNRGATNEKLF; V: TRBV18; size: NA
CDR3: AWSRTGYEQY; V: TRBV30; size: once
CDR3: ASSRRGGGSQAF; V: TRBV30; size: NA
CDR3: SVEENGDTQY; V: TRBV29-1; size: NA
CDR3: ASSLWEGQVYGYT; V: TRBV5-4; size: NA